Sequencing of this T cell receptor (beta chain) was carried out in a study of shared clonotypes between healthy human individuals. Whole-study findings and limits: Depth was large, yet rarefaction showed that sorted-subset sequencing was incomplete.

Comments on this clone: Its antigen is unidentified.

The table came from immunoSEQ multiplex PCR; TCRdb's copy has only in-frame clones and leaves some out. The top ten hold 1.5% to 2% of the sample, which has about 2.1 million clones, 93% seen once. The CDR3 sequence is 17 residues long. V dropped 0 bases and J dropped 4 bases, with 18 bases sitting between them. Germline CDR1 is KGHSY and CDR2 is FQNENV. The naive CD8 population came from CD45RO-negative cells selected for CCR7, without terminally differentiated effector memory CD45RA+ cells. The V call is TRBV16, the J call TRBJ1-2, with D possibly being TRBD1 (6 bases). The sample consisted of naive CD8+ T cells from PBMCs. This sequence was found in a man younger than 35 in good health. Some clones in this sample may be carry-over from other donors' samples. CDR3 nucleotides: TGTGCCAGCAGCCAATCCCCGACAGGCAGGAGCCCCTATGGCTACACCTTC. Its translation is CASSQSPTGRSPYGYTF.